The 10 T cell receptor beta chains given below trace back to one sample, sequenced in a study of CD8 T cells in ankylosing spondylitis. MiXCR, applied by TCRdb to the 5' RACE reads, yields one record per CDR3 protein. The sample consists of 150,000 to 200,000 distinct CDR3 sequences, around a third of them appearing once. Sequences were obtained from synovial fluid, either unsorted or a sorted T cell fraction (not recorded which). These receptors were obtained from a male donor with ankylosing spondylitis.

This clonotype was observed a handful of times. The V and J genes are TRBV12-3 or TRBV12-4 and TRBJ1-3; D ambiguous. The germline V and J ends were trimmed by 6 bases and 11 bases, with 11 bases remaining between them. The CDR3 has 11 residues. The CDR3 reads CASSLADPIYF. Written as DNA, the CDR3 is TGTGCCAGCAGCCTAGCAGATCCCATATATTTT.

The chain carries TRBV6-4 and TRBJ2-3, with 7 bases lining up with TRBD1. Trimming at V came to 3 bases and at J to 6 bases, leaving 6 bases not matched to a gene. Germline V gives CDR1 MRHNA, CDR2 SNTAGT. The CDR3 is 14 amino acids. In DNA form, the CDR3 reads TGTGCCAGCAGTGAAGGGACAGCTTCGGATACGCAGTATTTT. This gives the protein CASSEGTASDTQYF.

The rearrangement links TRBV7-2 to TRBJ2-1, with unresolved D. Looked up from germline, CDR1 is SGHTA and CDR2 is FQGNSA. CDR3 size: 15 residues. The germline V and J ends were trimmed by 3 bases and 0 bases, with 9 bases remaining between them. The CDR3 spells CASSFGALSYNEQFF. The CDR3 coding sequence is TGTGCCAGCAGCTTCGGAGCCCTCTCCTACAATGAGCAGTTCTTC.

The chain uses TRBV29-1 and TRBJ2-1, with 7 bases identical to TRBD1. This CDR3 has 15 amino acids. J lost 6 bases, V lost 8 bases, and 16 bases had no gene match. Germline-derived CDR1 and CDR2 are SQVTM and ANQGSEA. In DNA form, the CDR3 reads TGCAGCTCCGCAAACACCGGGACAGTGGGCAATGAGCAGTTCTTC. It yields the protein CSSANTGTVGNEQFF.

This clonotype came up many times. The V and J genes are TRBV4-3 and TRBJ2-3, with 8 bases identical to TRBD2. The CDR3 loop spans 17 amino acids. V shed 3 bases, J shed 1 base, and the junction held 9 bases outside the gene matches. CDR1 LGHNA and CDR2 YSLEER come from the germline V gene. DNA of the CDR3: TGCGCCAGCAGCCACGCTATAGGAGCGGGAGGCACAGATACGCAGTATTTT. Translation: CASSHAIGAGGTDTQYF.

V and J are TRBV4-2 and TRBJ2-7; perhaps D is TRBD1 or TRBD2 (5 bases each). Trimming cost V 4 bases and J 9 bases, with 16 bases left between them. Germline V gene lookup returns CDR1 LGHNA and CDR2 YNFKEQ. The CDR3 has 13 residues. CDR3 sequence: CASSRTLESGQYF. The CDR3 DNA sequence: TGTGCCAGCAGCCGGACACTAGAAAGTGGGCAGTACTTC.

The rearrangement links TRBV6-5 to TRBJ1-5; D is uncertain. The CDR3 totals 14 residues. Germline CDR1 is MNHEY and CDR2 is SVGAGI. V lost 0 bases, J lost 4 bases, and 7 bases lay in between. This CDR3 reads CASSYSNGNQPQHF. CDR3 nucleotide sequence: TGTGCCAGCAGTTACTCGAACGGGAATCAGCCCCAGCATTTT.

The sample holds many counts of this clonotype. This chain uses TRBV12-3 or TRBV12-4 with TRBJ2-1; 10 positions agree with TRBD2. This CDR3 region has 14 residues. V lost 7 bases, J lost 2 bases, and 2 bases stayed unmatched. CDR3 region: CASNSGGAYNEQFF. The DNA for the CDR3 is TGTGCCAGCAACAGCGGGGGGGCCTACAATGAGCAGTTCTTC.

The table lists this clonotype with many counts. The gene calls are TRBV10-3 and TRBJ2-1, with 8 bases identical to TRBD2. V lost 7 bases, J lost 6 bases, and 11 bases stayed unmatched. CDR3 length: 15 amino acids. The germline V gene encodes CDR1 ENHRY and CDR2 SYGVKD. The CDR3 reads CAITPGSGRGNEQFF. Here the CDR3 DNA reads TGTGCCATCACCCCGGGGAGCGGGAGAGGCAATGAGCAGTTCTTC.

This clonotype occurred many times. V and J are TRBV6-5 and TRBJ1-1; no definite D call. Germline V gene sequence: CDR1 MNHEY, CDR2 SVGAGI. The length of the CDR3 is 15 residues. V dropped 0 bases and J dropped 7 bases, with 15 bases sitting between them. The CDR3 region is CASSYSETWAGEAFF. The CDR3 nucleotides read TGTGCCAGCAGTTACTCCGAAACATGGGCCGGTGAAGCTTTCTTT.